One sample yielded the 21 T cell receptor beta chains listed below, sequenced in a study of beta chain features in type 1 diabetes. Overall study findings and caveats: Moderate but significant shortening of TCRB CDR3s was recorded in all four CD4+ subsets from Type 1 diabetes patients.

Of the isolated RNA, all was reverse transcribed, and so the sequenced material was expressed TCRB transcripts. The protocol was immunoSEQ multiplex PCR, while the TCRdb copy is restricted to in-frame clones and leaves out a portion. The data contain approximately 250,000 clones, about a tenth of them singletons. For these TCRs, the target antigens are not known. Specimen: naive CD4+ T cells from blood. These TCRs come from a man in his thirties or forties with type 1 diabetes.

This clone was found a few times. The CDR3 bases are TGCAGCGTTGAAGCTCACAGGGGTGACACTGAAGCTTTCTTT. As protein: CSVEAHRGDTEAFF. This rearrangement joins TRBV29-1 to TRBJ1-1; 7 bases match TRBD1. The ends lost 1 base at V and 3 bases at J; junction bases unmatched: 5. Germline lookup yields CDR1 SQVTM and CDR2 ANQGSEA. This CDR3 comprises 14 residues.

This chain links TRBV6-5 with TRBJ2-3; D gene uncertain. Trimming shortened V by 5 bases and J by 6 bases, and 9 bases separated the two germline ends. The CDR3 is 12 amino acids. The germline gives CDR1 MNHEY, CDR2 SVGAGI. DNA of the CDR3: TGTGCCAGCAGTCTCCTTCGGGATACGCAGTATTTT. This gives the protein CASSLLRDTQYF.

This clone was found a few times. J is TRBJ1-1 and V is TRBV29-1, with D uncertain. The CDR3 extends over 16 amino acids. V was pared by 0 bases and J by 1 base, with 15 bases between. Germline CDR1 and CDR2: SQVTM and ANQGSEA. This chain's CDR3 is CSVEEGLGGQNTEAFF. The DNA of the CDR3 is TGCAGCGTTGAAGAGGGATTGGGCGGGCAGAACACTGAAGCTTTCTTT.

This clone was seen only a few times. The rearrangement joins TRBV9 to TRBJ1-6; 10 bases line up with TRBD1. The V and J ends lost 3 bases and 10 bases, in that order; junction bases with no gene match: 4. This CDR3 is 14 amino acids long. Germline assignment: CDR1 SGDLS and CDR2 YYNGEE. CDR3 DNA sequence: TGTGCCAGCAGCGGGGGACAGGGGAACTCACCCCTCCACTTT. Translating it yields CASSGGQGNSPLHF.

The chain employs TRBV6-6 and TRBJ2-3; 7 nucleotides align to TRBD2. The V gene's germline CDR1 is MNHNY and CDR2 SVGAGI (reference sequence). V lost 3 bases, J lost 2 bases, and 8 bases stayed unmatched. This CDR3 contains 16 residues. The DNA for the CDR3 is TGTGCCAGCAGTTATCGGTGGGGGGGAAACACAGATACGCAGTATTTT. Translating gives CASSYRWGGNTDTQYF.

The V call is TRBV6-5, the J call TRBJ1-4, with a weak D call TRBD1 (6 bases). The germline CDR1 and CDR2 sequences are MNHEY and SVGAGI. Trimming stripped 5 bases from V and 5 bases from J, with 12 bases between. This CDR3 has 14 amino acids. CDR3 bases: TGTGCCAGCAGTCGGACAGTAATAAATGAAAAACTGTTTTTT. Its protein product is CASSRTVINEKLFF.

There are a few counts of this clone. The rearrangement joins TRBV13 to TRBJ1-1; 8 nucleotides match TRBD1. The trim removed 4 bases at V and 8 bases at J, leaving 15 bases unmatched. The CDR3 length is 16 residues. Germline CDR1 and CDR2: PRHDT and FYEKMQ (reference sequence). CDR3 nucleotides: TGTGCCAGCAGCTGGGGCAGGGGGCGAAGGAGGCCCGAAGCTTTCTTT. As protein: CASSWGRGRRRPEAFF.

This rearrangement joins TRBV5-1 to TRBJ2-3, with D perhaps matching TRBD2 (6 bases). CDR1 and CDR2 (germline): SGHRS, YFSETQ. CDR3 length: 17 amino acids. The V and J ends lost 0 bases and 6 bases respectively, with 20 bases between them. This CDR3 reads CASSLEGLAGGSDTQYF. In DNA, the CDR3 is TGCGCCAGCAGCTTGGAAGGGTTGGCCGGGGGTTCGGATACGCAGTATTTT.

The chain has TRBV5-6 and TRBJ1-6, with a possible D match to TRBD1 (6 bases). V was trimmed by 3 bases and J by 0 bases, leaving 16 bases between them. Germline V gene lookup returns CDR1 SGHDT and CDR2 YYEEEE. The CDR3 is 18 amino acids. The CDR3, as DNA: TGTGCCAGCAGCTCCACAAACACAGGGAGCTCCTATAATTCACCCCTCCACTTT. Its translation is CASSSTNTGSSYNSPLHF.

The V and J genes are TRBV11-2 and TRBJ1-1; D may be TRBD1 (6 bases). There are 16 residues in the CDR3. Trimming cost V 0 bases and J 0 bases, with 11 bases left between them. Per the germline V gene, CDR1 is SGHAT and CDR2 is FQNNGV. The CDR3 loop reads CASSLDRGGLNTEAFF. CDR3 DNA sequence: TGTGCCAGCAGCTTAGATCGTGGGGGCCTGAACACTGAAGCTTTCTTT.

In this sample, this clone turned up a few times. This same CDR3 is encoded by further DNA sequences in the sample. J is TRBJ1-2 and V is TRBV6-5, with D possibly TRBD1 on 6 matching bases. Trimming pared 4 bases from V and 2 bases from J, leaving 8 bases between. From germline, CDR1 is MNHEY and CDR2 SVGAGI. The CDR3 is 13 amino acids. CDR3 DNA: TGTGCCAGCAGTTCGACAGGCAACTATGGCTACACCTTC. Translating gives CASSSTGNYGYTF.

The chain combines TRBV10-3 with TRBJ2-3; the D gene is possibly TRBD1 (5 bases). V was trimmed by 0 bases and J by 1 base, leaving 8 bases between them. The CDR3 is made up of 15 amino acids. Germline V gene lookup returns CDR1 ENHRY and CDR2 SYGVKD. CDR3: CAISESDTRTDTQYF. For the CDR3, the DNA is TGTGCCATCAGTGAGTCGGACACGCGCACAGATACGCAGTATTTT.

This sequence joins TRBV6-5 and TRBJ2-3; D call uncertain. The V end was cut by 5 bases, the J end by 1 base, with 7 bases between. CDR1 and CDR2 (germline): MNHEY, SVGAGI. This CDR3 spans 13 amino acids. CDR3 in DNA: TGTGCCAGCAGTGAACCAGGCACAGATACGCAGTATTTT. Its protein is CASSEPGTDTQYF.

This rearrangement joins TRBV4-2 to TRBJ2-7, with D possibly matching TRBD1 (6 bases). The CDR3 runs 14 residues. Per germline, CDR1 LGHNA and CDR2 YNFKEQ. Trimming cost V 3 bases and J 2 bases, with 11 bases left between them. DNA of the CDR3: TGTGCCAGCAGCCAGGAACAGGGCCCCTACGAGCAGTACTTC. Its translation: CASSQEQGPYEQYF.

This clone was seen a few times. This rearrangement joins TRBV11-2 to TRBJ2-1; TRBD2 agrees at 9 bases. The CDR3 totals 15 residues. With V trimmed by 5 bases and J by 9 bases, 11 bases remained unmatched. Germline values: CDR1 SGHAT, CDR2 FQNNGV. CDR3 region: CASSPPGGGVTEQFF. In DNA, the CDR3 is TGTGCCAGCAGCCCGCCGGGCGGGGGGGTTACTGAGCAGTTCTTC.

This clone was seen a handful of times. The chain recombines TRBV5-1 with TRBJ1-1; TRBD1 aligns across 7 bases. CDR1 SGHRS and CDR2 YFSETQ come from the germline V gene. CDR3 length: 13 amino acids. V shed 2 bases, J shed 4 bases, and the junction held 2 bases outside the gene matches. For the CDR3, the DNA is TGCGCCAGCAGCTTACAGGGGCGCACTGAAGCTTTCTTT. Its translation is CASSLQGRTEAFF.

The chain recombines TRBV7-3 with TRBJ2-3, with 10 positions matching TRBD2. This CDR3 is 16 amino acids long. Germline-derived CDR1 and CDR2 are SGHTA and FQGTGA. J lost 3 bases, V lost 1 base, and 4 bases had no gene match. This chain's CDR3 is CASSLRASGGTDTQYF. DNA of the CDR3: TGTGCCAGCAGCTTAAGGGCTAGCGGGGGAACAGATACGCAGTATTTT.

This clone was seen a handful of times. J is TRBJ2-7 and V is TRBV6-5, with TRBD1 matching over 10 bases. V gave up 2 bases and J gave up 6 bases; unmatched junction bases: 4. The CDR3 has 14 residues. Germline V lookup: CDR1 MNHEY, CDR2 SVGAGI. CDR3 bases: TGTGCCAGCAGTTACGGGACAGGGGTCTCCGAGCAGTACTTC. It translates to CASSYGTGVSEQYF.

This clone was recorded a few times. This chain joins TRBV7-8 and TRBJ1-1; D gene unclear. The CDR3 totals 15 residues. Germline values: CDR1 SGHVS, CDR2 FQNEAQ. V lost 4 bases to trimming and J lost 3 bases, with 15 bases between them. In DNA, the CDR3 is TGTGCCAGCAGCTACCGGGTCCCCGGGTACACTGAAGCTTTCTTT. Translating it yields CASSYRVPGYTEAFF.

The rearrangement uses TRBV10-3 and TRBJ2-5, with a tentative D call TRBD1 (6 bases). Trimming removed 3 bases from V and 3 bases from J, with 11 bases in between. There are 14 residues in the CDR3. The germline V gene encodes CDR1 ENHRY and CDR2 SYGVKD. This chain's CDR3 is CAISDPTGKETQYF. In DNA, the CDR3 is TGTGCCATCAGTGACCCTACAGGGAAAGAGACCCAGTACTTC.

This clone has more than one count but fewer than ten. This sequence joins TRBV29-1 and TRBJ2-2; the D gene is possibly TRBD1 (5 bases). Trimming removed 6 bases from V and 7 bases from J, with 9 bases in between. In germline, CDR1 is SQVTM, CDR2 ANQGSEA. This CDR3 spans 11 amino acids. The CDR3 nucleotides are TGCAGCGTCTCCGACAGCGGGGAGCTGTTTTTT. This translates into CSVSDSGELFF.